This T cell receptor (beta chain) is drawn from a study of siplizumab effects on memory and regulatory T cells. This CDR3 has 17 amino acids. The V segment lost 0 bases and the J segment 4 bases; nucleotides outside the gene matches: 7. Looked up from germline, CDR1 is LGHNA and CDR2 is YNFKEQ. Generated by immunoSEQ multiplex PCR, the TCRdb table keeps only in-frame clones and is missing some. This sample has some 73,000 clones; around 93% occur once, and the top ten carry about 5%. This rearrangement joins TRBV4-2 to TRBJ2-1; 9 positions match TRBD2. The clonotype was recovered from a human donor in good health. Sequenced: CD8+ T cells sorted from blood. CDR3 nucleotides: TGTGCCAGCAGCCAAGATCCGAGCGGGGGGACATACAATGAGCAGTTCTTC. Protein: CASSQDPSGGTYNEQFF.